The 21 T cell receptor beta chains reported below all come from one sample, sequenced in a study of patients and donors after allogeneic stem cell transplantation. In TCRdb, the RT-PCR reads were re-called with MiXCR into one record per CDR3 protein. The table records roughly 200,000 distinct CDR3 sequences, roughly two fifths of them present only once. The sequenced sample consisted of blood, either unsorted or a sorted T cell fraction (not recorded which). These receptors were collected from a human donor who was either an allogeneic HSCT recipient or a stem cell or donor lymphocyte infusion donor (not recorded which). It is not recorded whose cells these are; they may come from a transplant donor.

The chain employs TRBV6-1 and TRBJ1-4; perhaps TRBD1 as D (5 bases). Germline assignment: CDR1 MNHNS and CDR2 SASEGT. Trimming pared 7 bases from V and 4 bases from J, leaving 13 bases between. The CDR3 totals 14 residues. CDR3 sequence: CASTGSSLNEKLFF. In DNA form, the CDR3 reads TGTGCCAGCACAGGGAGTTCCCTTAATGAAAAACTGTTTTTT.

With respect to this clonotype: One end of the junction does not line up with germline, which may come from a read error. The rearrangement joins TRBV28 to TRBJ1-3, with unresolved D. Germline V CDR1 and CDR2: MDHEN, SYDVKM. The CDR3 is 12 amino acids. The CDR3 sequence: CVSSRDRNTIYF. Written as DNA, the CDR3 is TGTGTCAGCAGCCGAGACAGAAACACCATATATTTT.

The V and J genes are TRBV4-3 and TRBJ1-6; D perhaps matches TRBD1 (6 bases). There are 14 residues in the CDR3. Germline assignment: CDR1 LGHNA and CDR2 YSLEER. With 3 bases removed from V and 14 bases from J, the gap between germline ends came to 17 bases. The CDR3 sequence: CASSHLGQFMALHF. The CDR3 DNA follows: TGCGCCAGCAGCCACCTCGGACAGTTTATGGCCCTCCACTTT.

This chain uses TRBV5-1 with TRBJ1-2; D call uncertain. The CDR3 is 12 residues long. V was cut by 5 bases and J by 7 bases, with 12 bases left in between. From germline, CDR1 is SGHRS and CDR2 YFSETQ. The CDR3 DNA reads as TGCGCCAGCAGTTACAGCGGAATTGGCTACACCTTC. It yields the protein CASSYSGIGYTF.

This clonotype was seen only a few times. Here the CDR3 DNA reads TGCAGTGTTCGCCGGGGGGGCCTCAGCACAGATACGCAGTATTTT. Amino acids: CSVRRGGLSTDTQYF. J is TRBJ2-3 and V is TRBV20-1; TRBD2 matches 8 bases. Per the germline V gene, CDR1 is DFQATT and CDR2 is SNEGSKA (reference sequence). V gave up 7 bases and J gave up 0 bases; unmatched junction bases: 9. CDR3 length equals 15 residues.

This clonotype has only a few counts. The CDR3 sequence: CAISEGQGVYNEQFF. CDR3 nucleotides: TGTGCCATCAGTGAGGGACAGGGGGTTTACAATGAGCAGTTCTTC. J is TRBJ2-1 and V is TRBV10-3; 10 nucleotides line up with TRBD1. CDR1 and CDR2 (germline): ENHRY, SYGVKD. The CDR3 contains 15 residues. V gave up 2 bases and J gave up 4 bases; unmatched junction bases: 2.

This clonotype appeared a few times. The chain combines TRBV20-1 with TRBJ1-6, with 7 bases that match TRBD1. Unmatched junction bases numbered 13, after V lost 0 bases and J lost 14 bases. Germline assignment: CDR1 DFQATT and CDR2 SNEGSKA (reference sequence). The length of the CDR3 is 15 residues. The CDR3 sequence is CSARDTLGSGQALHF. In DNA, the CDR3 is TGCAGTGCTAGAGATACATTAGGCTCAGGACAGGCCCTCCACTTT.

This clonotype came up once. CDR3 DNA sequence: TGTGCCAGCAGCCCTAGAGACAGAGACTCCACAGATACGCAGTATTTT. Encoded protein: CASSPRDRDSTDTQYF. The rearrangement links TRBV6-6 to TRBJ2-3; tentatively, D is TRBD1 (5 bases). Germline loops: CDR1 MNHNY, CDR2 SVGAGI (reference sequence). CDR3 length: 16 residues. The V end lost 6 bases, the J end lost 2 bases, and 18 bases lay between the germline ends.

The table lists this clonotype with a few counts. The chain uses TRBV29-1 and TRBJ1-1; 11 nucleotides line up with TRBD1. CDR3 size: 13 residues. J lost 7 bases, V lost 7 bases, and 8 bases had no gene match. Germline assignment: CDR1 SQVTM and CDR2 ANQGSEA. Written as DNA, the CDR3 is TGCAGCGCAGGAGGACAGGGGGCCCTTGAAGCTTTCTTT. It is translated as CSAGGQGALEAFF.

This clonotype has just a few counts. V is TRBV7-2 and J is TRBJ1-5; the D gene is possibly TRBD1 (6 bases). Deletions cut 5 bases from V and 2 bases from J, with 13 bases between. CDR3 length equals 15 residues. Germline-derived CDR1 and CDR2 are SGHTA and FQGNSA. The CDR3 DNA is TGTGCCAGCAGCCCCGAGGACAGCCGCAATCAGCCCCAGCATTTT. Its translation is CASSPEDSRNQPQHF. Complete variable domain (other parts from reference TRBV7-2 and TRBJ1-5): GAGVSQSPSNKVTEKGKDVELRCDPISGHTALYWYRQSLGQGLEFLIYFQGNSAPDKSGLPSDRFSAERTGGSVSTLTIQRTQQEDSAVYLCASSPEDSRNQPQHFGDGTRLSIL.

The genes are TRBV9 and TRBJ1-2; 7 bases are shared with TRBD1. With V trimmed by 3 bases and J by 10 bases, 15 bases remained unmatched. Germline assignment: CDR1 SGDLS and CDR2 YYNGEE. This CDR3 has 15 residues. This CDR3 is CASSGPNKGQAVYTF. The CDR3 nucleotides are TGTGCCAGCAGCGGACCCAACAAAGGACAGGCAGTCTACACCTTC.

This clonotype was seen just once. The chain uses TRBV5-1 and TRBJ2-3, with TRBD1 matching 12 bases. V dropped 4 bases and J dropped 5; count of bases not matched to a gene: 8. The CDR3 loop spans 16 amino acids. Germline V gene data show CDR1 as SGHRS and CDR2 as YFSETQ. DNA for the CDR3: TGCGCCAGCAGCGCGGGCGGGACAGGGGGCCAAGATACGCAGTATTTT. Translating gives CASSAGGTGGQDTQYF.

This clonotype was seen a few times. V usage is TRBV5-5 and J usage is TRBJ1-1, with D tentatively TRBD1 (5 bases). The CDR3 loop spans 15 amino acids. V lost 3 bases to trimming and J lost 6 bases, with 18 bases between them. Germline CDR1 SGHKS, CDR2 YYEKEE (reference sequence). The CDR3 here is CASSSTTSGMAEAFF. DNA for the CDR3: TGTGCCAGCAGCTCCACTACGTCAGGGATGGCTGAAGCTTTCTTT. The variable domain in full, completed from reference TRBV5-5 and TRBJ1-1, reads DAGVTQSPTHLIKTRGQQVTLRCSPISGHKSVSWYQQVLGQGPQFIFQYYEKEERGRGNFPDRFSARQFPNYSSELNVNALLLGDSALYLCASSSTTSGMAEAFFGQGTRLTVV.

The chain combines TRBV2 with TRBJ2-5; possibly TRBD1 for D (6 bases). The CDR3 is 13 amino acids. V was pared by 5 bases and J by 5 bases, with 12 bases between. The germline V gene has CDR1 SNHLY and CDR2 FYNNEI. The CDR3 DNA is TGTGCCAGCAGTCCTAGGACAGTGGAGACCCAGTACTTC. Protein: CASSPRTVETQYF.

This clonotype was seen a handful of times. This sequence joins TRBV20-1 and TRBJ1-5; D gene unclear. The V end lost 3 bases, the J end lost 1 base, and 10 bases lay between the germline ends. This CDR3 comprises 14 residues. Looked up from germline, CDR1 is DFQATT and CDR2 is SNEGSKA (reference sequence). CDR3: CSASQTESNQPQHF. The CDR3 coding sequence is TGCAGTGCTAGTCAGACTGAGAGCAATCAGCCCCAGCATTTT.

Many counts were recorded for this clonotype. The V gene is TRBV12-3 or TRBV12-4, the J gene TRBJ1-3; the D is unclear. The V gene lost 6 bases and the J gene lost 4 bases, with 7 bases spanning the gap. CDR3 length: 12 residues. The CDR3 sequence is CASSPTGNTIYF. For the CDR3, the DNA is TGTGCCAGCAGCCCCACCGGAAACACCATATATTTT.

This clonotype was counted between two and nine times. The V and J genes are TRBV20-1 and TRBJ2-7; D gene ambiguous. Trimming left V 5 bases short and J 0 bases short, with 11 bases between. The CDR3 extends over 13 amino acids. CDR1 DFQATT and CDR2 SNEGSKA come from the germline V gene (reference sequence). The CDR3, as DNA: TGCAGTGCTTCCCGGCAGAGCTCCTACGAGCAGTACTTC. It is translated as CSASRQSSYEQYF.

The V gene is TRBV7-9, the J gene TRBJ1-5; D remains unclear. The length of the CDR3 is 12 residues. V was trimmed by 5 bases and J by 6 bases, leaving 8 bases between them. CDR1 and CDR2 from the germline V gene are SEHNR and FQNEAQ (reference sequence). DNA of the CDR3: TGTGCCAGCAGCCCACTAATTCAGCCCCAGCATTTT. This gives the protein CASSPLIQPQHF.

The chain combines TRBV12-3 or TRBV12-4 with TRBJ1-5, with unresolved D. Trimming shortened V by 0 bases and J by 5 bases, and 2 bases separated the two germline ends. CDR3 length equals 12 residues. The CDR3 spells CASSLADQPQHF. In nucleotides, the CDR3 is TGTGCCAGCAGTTTAGCAGATCAGCCCCAGCATTTT.

This chain connects TRBV28 to TRBJ2-4, with 10 bases that match TRBD1. Germline assignment: CDR1 MDHEN and CDR2 SYDVKM. This CDR3 spans 15 amino acids. V dropped 6 bases and J dropped 5; count of bases not matched to a gene: 7. The CDR3 bases are TGTGCCAGCAGCCTCGGGACAGGGGTAGAAAACATTCAGTACTTC. Its protein product is CASSLGTGVENIQYF.

The chain links TRBV4-1 to TRBJ2-7; D is uncertain. The CDR3 has 14 amino acids. Germline assignment: CDR1 MGHRA and CDR2 YSYEKL. V dropped 0 bases and J dropped 0 bases, with 6 bases sitting between them. The CDR3 protein is CASSQDRNSYEQYF. CDR3 DNA: TGCGCCAGCAGCCAAGATAGAAACTCCTACGAGCAGTACTTC.